These 19 T cell receptor beta chains share one sample of origin, sequenced in a study of blood T cell repertoires in COVID-19. Profiled with immunoSEQ multiplex PCR; TCRdb holds only in-frame clones, not every one. The sample records roughly 430,000 clones, 88% being singletons. Material: PBMCs or T cells enriched from blood (not recorded which). The receptors here all came from a woman aged 40 to 50 with acute COVID-19.

The rearrangement links TRBV11-3 to TRBJ2-7; perhaps TRBD2 as D (7 bases). This CDR3 spans 16 amino acids. Trimming pared 0 bases from V and 3 bases from J, leaving 15 bases between. The V gene's germline CDR1 is SGHNT and CDR2 YENEEA. CDR3 sequence: CASSLDHAGANYEQYF. CDR3 nucleotide sequence: TGTGCCAGCAGCTTAGATCACGCGGGGGCGAACTACGAGCAGTACTTC.

The rearrangement joins TRBV9 to TRBJ1-1; 7 bases are shared with TRBD1. Germline V gives CDR1 SGDLS, CDR2 YYNGEE. This CDR3 contains 14 residues. The V gene end was trimmed by 3 bases and the J gene end by 4 bases; junction bases not matched to a gene: 6. CDR3 DNA: TGTGCCAGCAGCGCCTTTGACAGGGCCACTGAAGCTTTCTTT. This encodes CASSAFDRATEAFF.

The chain has TRBV10-1 and TRBJ1-5; D not certain. Germline V gene lookup returns CDR1 WNHNN and CDR2 SYGVQD (reference sequence). Trimming stripped 6 bases from V and 3 bases from J, with 6 bases between. The CDR3 contains 12 residues. The CDR3 DNA follows: TGCGCCAGCAGGAACAACAATCAGCCCCAGCATTTT. It translates to CASRNNNQPQHF.

This chain uses TRBV19 with TRBJ2-3; possible D gene TRBD2, 6 bases. The CDR3 has 16 amino acids. Germline V gene data show CDR1 as LNHDA and CDR2 as SQIVND (reference sequence). V was trimmed by 5 bases and J by 4 bases, leaving 19 bases between them. In DNA form, the CDR3 reads TGTGCCAGTAGTGCGGGACTCAGGGATCCCCCAGATACGCAGTATTTT. This codes for CASSAGLRDPPDTQYF.

This CDR3 reads CASSTGMAEAFF. In DNA, the CDR3 is TGTGCCAGCTCAACAGGGATGGCTGAAGCTTTCTTT. J is TRBJ1-1 and V is TRBV18; a weak D match, TRBD1 (6 bases). CDR3 length: 12 amino acids. Germline-derived CDR1 and CDR2 are KGHSH and LQKENI. Trimming cost V 5 bases and J 6 bases, with 10 bases left between them.

This chain links TRBV18 with TRBJ2-5, with D tentatively TRBD1 (6 bases). Germline-derived CDR1 and CDR2 are KGHSH and LQKENI. The CDR3 is 18 amino acids. Trimming pared 1 base from V and 5 bases from J, leaving 23 bases between. The CDR3 spells CASSPQINTGAGAETQYF. The CDR3 bases are TGTGCCAGCTCACCACAGATCAATACCGGGGCAGGGGCCGAGACCCAGTACTTC.

The chain combines TRBV9 with TRBJ1-1, with D perhaps matching TRBD1 (5 bases). The CDR3 sequence is 15 residues long. Deletions cut 3 bases from V and 1 base from J, with 13 bases between. Germline V gene data show CDR1 as SGDLS and CDR2 as YYNGEE. CDR3 residues: CASSAGTVGNTEAFF. The CDR3 DNA follows: TGTGCCAGCAGCGCGGGGACTGTCGGGAACACTGAAGCTTTCTTT.

V usage is TRBV27 and J usage is TRBJ1-3; 8 bases agree with TRBD1. The CDR3 length is 15 residues. After removal of 4 bases from V and 4 bases from J, the junction contained 6 bases not matched to a gene. The germline V gene encodes CDR1 MNHEY and CDR2 SMNVEV (reference sequence). The chain's CDR3 is CASSSRTGPGNTIYF. CDR3 nucleotides: TGTGCCAGCAGTTCCCGGACAGGGCCGGGAAACACCATATATTTT.

This chain connects TRBV7-9 to TRBJ1-1, with a possible D match to TRBD1 (6 bases). Trimming shortened V by 1 base and J by 6 bases, and 12 bases separated the two germline ends. Germline V CDR1 and CDR2: SEHNR, FQNEAQ (reference sequence). The CDR3 is made up of 14 amino acids. The CDR3 coding sequence is TGTGCCAGCAGCTTAGTTCTCCGGACAGCTGAAGCTTTCTTT. Protein: CASSLVLRTAEAFF.

The V and J genes are TRBV18 and TRBJ1-1; D call uncertain. The germline gives CDR1 KGHSH, CDR2 LQKENI. The CDR3 covers 16 residues. Trimming took off 1 base at V and 2 bases at J, with 14 bases between the two ends. This chain's CDR3 is CASSPRSIHLNTEAFF. The CDR3 DNA reads as TGTGCCAGCTCACCACGTTCCATACACCTTAACACTGAAGCTTTCTTT. Based on the CDR3 plus reference TRBV18 and TRBJ1-1, the full variable domain is NAGVMQNPRHLVRRRGQEARLRCSPMKGHSHVYWYRQLPEEGLKFMVYLQKENIIDESGMPKERFSAEFPKEGPSILRIQQVVRGDSAAYFCASSPRSIHLNTEAFFGQGTRLTVV.

The V gene is TRBV2, the J gene TRBJ2-3; 13 nucleotides line up with TRBD2. The germline gives CDR1 SNHLY, CDR2 FYNNEI. The CDR3 consists of 16 residues. V shed 6 bases and J 4 bases; nucleotides not matched to a gene: 7. The CDR3 is CASRARTSGGADTQYF. CDR3 bases: TGTGCCAGCAGAGCTAGGACTAGCGGGGGAGCAGATACGCAGTATTTT.

V is TRBV5-8 and J is TRBJ2-2; TRBD1 aligns across 7 bases. Germline V gives CDR1 SGHTS, CDR2 YDEGEE. This CDR3 comprises 14 residues. J lost 6 bases, V lost 4 bases, and 6 bases had no gene match. The DNA for the CDR3 is TGTGCCAGCAGCGTCTACAGGGGATCCGGGGAGCTGTTTTTT. Protein product: CASSVYRGSGELFF.

The V call is TRBV19, the J call TRBJ1-2, with D possibly matching TRBD1 (5 bases). Trimming removed 4 bases at V and 3 bases at J, with 12 bases between. The length of the CDR3 is 14 residues. Germline V gene lookup returns CDR1 LNHDA and CDR2 SQIVND (reference sequence). The CDR3 coding sequence is TGTGCCAGTAGTACCCAGGCAGGGTACTATGGCTACACCTTC. Translation: CASSTQAGYYGYTF.

The genes are TRBV11-2 and TRBJ2-5; no firm D call. Per germline, CDR1 SGHAT and CDR2 FQNNGV. The CDR3 loop spans 13 amino acids. The V end was cut by 4 bases, the J end by 5 bases, with 11 bases between. For the CDR3, the DNA is TGTGCCAGCAGCTCGCTCCGTCAGGAGACCCAGTACTTC. This encodes CASSSLRQETQYF. Supplemented by reference TRBV11-2 and TRBJ2-5, the full variable domain reads EAGVAQSPRYKIIEKRQSVAFWCNPISGHATLYWYQQILGQGPKLLIQFQNNGVVDDSQLPKDRFSAERLKGVDSTLKIQPAKLEDSAVYLCASSSLRQETQYFGPGTRLLVL.

This clone was recorded only once. The DNA of the CDR3 is TGTGCCAGCAGCTCCCTGACCGCCGCAGGGGAGACCCAGTACTTC. It is translated as CASSSLTAAGETQYF. The V and J genes are TRBV7-9 and TRBJ2-5; tentative D call: TRBD1 (5 bases). Per germline, CDR1 SEHNR and CDR2 FQNEAQ (reference sequence). The CDR3 consists of 15 residues. V lost 4 bases and J lost 5, with 17 bases in between.

The chain is built from TRBV6-5 and TRBJ1-1; possibly TRBD1 for D (6 bases). V lost 2 bases to trimming and J lost 0 bases, with 10 bases between them. The CDR3 covers 15 residues. Germline V gives CDR1 MNHEY, CDR2 SVGAGI. The CDR3 nucleotides read TGTGCCAGCAGTTACGGTCGGGACATGAACACTGAAGCTTTCTTT. Protein: CASSYGRDMNTEAFF.

CDR3 residues: CASSTRFRDSGANVLTF. CDR3 nucleotide sequence: TGTGCCAGCTCGACACGTTTCAGAGACTCTGGGGCCAACGTCCTGACTTTC. The J gene is TRBJ2-6, the V gene TRBV18; D is undetermined. V lost 6 bases and J 0 bases, leaving 15 bases between the germline ends. CDR1 KGHSH and CDR2 LQKENI come from the germline V gene. This CDR3 has 17 amino acids.

The J gene is TRBJ2-7, the V gene TRBV19, with TRBD1 identical over 9 bases. The CDR3 spans 15 residues. CDR1 and CDR2 from the germline V gene are LNHDA and SQIVND (reference sequence). With 4 bases clipped from V and 1 base from J, the junction kept 5 bases outside the gene matches. CDR3 region: CASSTRQGESYEQYF. Written as DNA, the CDR3 is TGTGCCAGTAGTACCAGACAGGGGGAATCCTACGAGCAGTACTTC.

The gene calls are TRBV5-4 and TRBJ2-3, with D tentatively TRBD1 (7 bases). The CDR3 consists of 15 residues. The ends were cut back, 0 bases at V and 7 bases at J, with 15 bases in the middle. CDR1 and CDR2 (germline): SGHNT, YYREEE (reference sequence). DNA for the CDR3: TGTGCCAGCAGCTTGGGAGGAGGGGGCACGAATACGCAGTATTTT. Its protein is CASSLGGGGTNTQYF.